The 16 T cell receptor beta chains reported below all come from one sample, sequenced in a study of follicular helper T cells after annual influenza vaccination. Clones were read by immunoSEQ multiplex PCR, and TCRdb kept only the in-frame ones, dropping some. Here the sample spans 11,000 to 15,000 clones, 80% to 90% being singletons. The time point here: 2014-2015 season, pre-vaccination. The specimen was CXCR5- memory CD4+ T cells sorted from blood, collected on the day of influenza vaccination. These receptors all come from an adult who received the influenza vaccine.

CDR3 coding DNA: TGTGCCAGCAGCTTGAGGAACACCCAAAGCCCCGTCTCCTACGAGCAGTACTTC. It codes for CASSLRNTQSPVSYEQYF. This sequence joins TRBV7-2 and TRBJ2-7; D call uncertain. CDR3 size: 18 residues. The ends were cut back, 3 bases at V and 0 bases at J, with 21 bases in the middle. In germline, CDR1 is SGHTA, CDR2 FQGNSA.

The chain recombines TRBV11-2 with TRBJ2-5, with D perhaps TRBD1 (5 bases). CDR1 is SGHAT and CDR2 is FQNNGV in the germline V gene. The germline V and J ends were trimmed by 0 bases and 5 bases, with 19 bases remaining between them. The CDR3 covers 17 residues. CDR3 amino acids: CASSLDQGRLRSETQYF. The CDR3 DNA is TGTGCCAGCAGCTTAGATCAGGGTAGGCTGCGCTCGGAGACCCAGTACTTC.

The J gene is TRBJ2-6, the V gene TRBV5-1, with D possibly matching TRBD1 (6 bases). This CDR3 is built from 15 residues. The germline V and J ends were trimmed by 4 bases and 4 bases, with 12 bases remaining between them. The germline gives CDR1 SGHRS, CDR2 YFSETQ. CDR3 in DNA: TGCGCCAGCAGCGGAACAGGGCCCGGGGCCAACGTCCTGACTTTC. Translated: CASSGTGPGANVLTF.

CDR3 sequence: CASSPKGGGVNTIYF. The CDR3 DNA is TGTGCCAGCAGCCCCAAGGGAGGGGGCGTAAACACCATATATTTT. The chain joins TRBV7-2 to TRBJ1-3; 7 bases fit TRBD1. Germline V gene lookup returns CDR1 SGHTA and CDR2 FQGNSA. The V gene end was trimmed by 5 bases and the J gene end by 6 bases; junction bases not matched to a gene: 10. The length of the CDR3 is 15 residues.

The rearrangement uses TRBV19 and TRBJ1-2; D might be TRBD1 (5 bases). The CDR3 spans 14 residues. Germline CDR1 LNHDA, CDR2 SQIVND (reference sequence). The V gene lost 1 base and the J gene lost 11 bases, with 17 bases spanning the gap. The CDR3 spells CASSIGGHLEGYTF. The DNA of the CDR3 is TGTGCCAGTAGTATAGGCGGACACTTGGAGGGATACACCTTC. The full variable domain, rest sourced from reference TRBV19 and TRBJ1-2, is DGGITQSPKYLFRKEGQNVTLSCEQNLNHDAMYWYRQDPGQGLRLIYYSQIVNDFQKGDIAEGYSVSREKKESFPLTVTSAQKNPTAFYLCASSIGGHLEGYTFGSGTRLTVV.

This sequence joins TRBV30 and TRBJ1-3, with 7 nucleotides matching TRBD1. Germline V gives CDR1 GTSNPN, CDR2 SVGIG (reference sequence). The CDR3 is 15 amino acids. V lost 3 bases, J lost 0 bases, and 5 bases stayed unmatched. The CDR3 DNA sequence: TGTGCCTGGAGGGGACAGCTATCCTCTGGAAACACCATATATTTT. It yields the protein CAWRGQLSSGNTIYF.

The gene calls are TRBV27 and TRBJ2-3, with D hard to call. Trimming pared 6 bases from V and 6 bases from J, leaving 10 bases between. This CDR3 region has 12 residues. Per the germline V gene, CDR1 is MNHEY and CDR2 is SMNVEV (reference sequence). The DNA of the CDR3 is TGTGCCAGCAGCCGCGATGGGGATACGCAGTATTTT. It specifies CASSRDGDTQYF.

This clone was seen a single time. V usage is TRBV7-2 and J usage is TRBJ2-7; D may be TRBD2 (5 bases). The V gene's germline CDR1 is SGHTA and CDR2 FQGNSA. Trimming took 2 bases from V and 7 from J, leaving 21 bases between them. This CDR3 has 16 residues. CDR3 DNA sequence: TGTGCCAGCAGCTTATGGGTGAGGGCGATCCCTAGTGAGCAGTACTTC. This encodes CASSLWVRAIPSEQYF.

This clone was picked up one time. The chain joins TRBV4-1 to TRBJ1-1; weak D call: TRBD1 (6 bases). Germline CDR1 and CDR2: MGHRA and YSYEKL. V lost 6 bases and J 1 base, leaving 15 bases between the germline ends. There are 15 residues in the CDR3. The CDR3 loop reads CASRQIGQKNTEAFF. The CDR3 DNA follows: TGCGCCAGCAGACAAATTGGACAGAAGAACACTGAAGCTTTCTTT.

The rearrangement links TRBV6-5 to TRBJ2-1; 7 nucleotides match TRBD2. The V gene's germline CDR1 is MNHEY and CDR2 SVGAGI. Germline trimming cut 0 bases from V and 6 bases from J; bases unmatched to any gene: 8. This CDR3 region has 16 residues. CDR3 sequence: CASSYSRAGSPNEQFF. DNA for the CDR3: TGTGCCAGCAGTTACTCGAGAGCGGGGAGCCCCAATGAGCAGTTCTTC.

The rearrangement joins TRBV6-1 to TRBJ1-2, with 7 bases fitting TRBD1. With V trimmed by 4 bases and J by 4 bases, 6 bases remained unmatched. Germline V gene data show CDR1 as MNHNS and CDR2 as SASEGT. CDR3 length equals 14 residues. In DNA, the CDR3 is TGTGCCAGCAGTGTGGACAGGCGACTCTATGGCTACACCTTC. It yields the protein CASSVDRRLYGYTF.

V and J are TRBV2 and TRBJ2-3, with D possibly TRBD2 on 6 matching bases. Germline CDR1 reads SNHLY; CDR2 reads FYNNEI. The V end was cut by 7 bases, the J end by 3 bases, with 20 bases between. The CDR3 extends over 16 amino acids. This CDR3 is CASTPPSSGPTDTQYF. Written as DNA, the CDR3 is TGTGCCAGCACACCCCCATCAAGCGGGCCTACAGATACGCAGTATTTT.

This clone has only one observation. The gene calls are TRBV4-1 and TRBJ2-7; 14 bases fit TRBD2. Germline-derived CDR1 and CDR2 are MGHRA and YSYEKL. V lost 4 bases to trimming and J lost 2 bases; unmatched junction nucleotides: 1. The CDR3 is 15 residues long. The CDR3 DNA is TGCGCCAGCAGCCGGGGACTAGCGGGGGCCTACGAGCAGTACTTC. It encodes CASSRGLAGAYEQYF.

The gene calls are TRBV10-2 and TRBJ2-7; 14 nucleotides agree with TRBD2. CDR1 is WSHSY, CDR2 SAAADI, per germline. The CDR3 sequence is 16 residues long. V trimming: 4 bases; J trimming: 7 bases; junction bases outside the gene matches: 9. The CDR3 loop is CASSGTGTSGGREQYF. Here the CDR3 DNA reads TGCGCCAGCAGTGGTACCGGGACTAGCGGGGGAAGGGAGCAGTACTTC.

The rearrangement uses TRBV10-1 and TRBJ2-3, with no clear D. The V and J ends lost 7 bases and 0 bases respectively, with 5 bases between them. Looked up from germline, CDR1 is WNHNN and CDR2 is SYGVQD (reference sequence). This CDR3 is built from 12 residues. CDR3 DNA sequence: TGCGCCAGCAAATCTAGCACAGATACGCAGTATTTT. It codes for CASKSSTDTQYF.

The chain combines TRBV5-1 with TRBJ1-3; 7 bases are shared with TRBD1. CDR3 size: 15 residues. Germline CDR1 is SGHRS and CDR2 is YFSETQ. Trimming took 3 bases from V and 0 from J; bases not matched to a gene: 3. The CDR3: CASSSGQLSGNTIYF. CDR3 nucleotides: TGCGCCAGCAGCTCGGGACAGCTCTCTGGAAACACCATATATTTT. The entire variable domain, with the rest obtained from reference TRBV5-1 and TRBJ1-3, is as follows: KAGVTQTPRYLIKTRGQQVTLSCSPISGHRSVSWYQQTPGQGLQFLFEYFSETQRNKGNFPGRFSGRQFSNSRSEMNVSTLELGDSALYLCASSSGQLSGNTIYFGEGSWLTVV.